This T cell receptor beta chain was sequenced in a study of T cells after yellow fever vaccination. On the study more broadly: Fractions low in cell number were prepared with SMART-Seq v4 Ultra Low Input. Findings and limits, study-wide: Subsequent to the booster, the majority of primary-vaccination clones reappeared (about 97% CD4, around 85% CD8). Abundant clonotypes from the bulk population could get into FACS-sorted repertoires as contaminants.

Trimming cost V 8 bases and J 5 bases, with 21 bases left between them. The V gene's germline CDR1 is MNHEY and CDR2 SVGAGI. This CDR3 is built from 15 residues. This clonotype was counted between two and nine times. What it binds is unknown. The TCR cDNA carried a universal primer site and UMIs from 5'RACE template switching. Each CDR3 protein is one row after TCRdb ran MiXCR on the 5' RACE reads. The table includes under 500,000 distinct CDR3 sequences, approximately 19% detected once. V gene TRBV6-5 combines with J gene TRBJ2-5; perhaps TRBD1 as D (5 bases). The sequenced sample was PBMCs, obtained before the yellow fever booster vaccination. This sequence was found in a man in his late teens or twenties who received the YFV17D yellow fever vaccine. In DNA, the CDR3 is TGTGCCAGCTCGCGGACACAAAGAATTGGGGAGACCCAGTACTTC. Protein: CASSRTQRIGETQYF.